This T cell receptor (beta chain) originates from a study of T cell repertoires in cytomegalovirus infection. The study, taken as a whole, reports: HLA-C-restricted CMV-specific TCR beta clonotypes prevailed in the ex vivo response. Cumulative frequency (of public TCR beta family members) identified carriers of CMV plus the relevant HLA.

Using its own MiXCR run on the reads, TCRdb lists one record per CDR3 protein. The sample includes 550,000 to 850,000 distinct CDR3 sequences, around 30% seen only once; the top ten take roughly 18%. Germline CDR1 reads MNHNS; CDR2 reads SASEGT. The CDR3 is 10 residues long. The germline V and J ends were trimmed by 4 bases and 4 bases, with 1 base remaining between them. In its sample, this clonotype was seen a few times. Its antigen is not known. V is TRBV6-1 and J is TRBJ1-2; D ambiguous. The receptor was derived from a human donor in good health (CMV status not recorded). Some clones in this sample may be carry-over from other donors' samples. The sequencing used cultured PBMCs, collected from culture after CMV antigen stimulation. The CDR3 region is CASSAYGYTF. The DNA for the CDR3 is TGTGCCAGCAGTGCCTATGGCTACACCTTC.